This entry lists 17 T cell receptor beta chains sequenced from one sample in a study of T cells in Graves' hyperthyroidism and ophthalmopathy. Amplification of TCR beta CDR3 regions was performed using RNA transcripts as template. The TCR CDR3 was amplified in a first-round RT-PCR using the HTBI primer set. TCRdb ran MiXCR on the multiplex PCR reads and lists one entry per CDR3 protein. The data contain 250,000 to 350,000 distinct CDR3 sequences, around 20% of them singletons. What was sequenced was blood. The source of these receptors is a man aged 25 to 45 with Graves' ophthalmopathy.

This clonotype was detected many times. This chain connects TRBV13 to TRBJ2-4, with 8 bases identical to TRBD2. The CDR3 consists of 17 residues. Germline V CDR1 and CDR2: PRHDT, FYEKMQ (reference sequence). Losses at the gene ends were 5 bases for V and 0 bases for J; bases not matched to a gene: 9. As DNA, the CDR3 is TGTGCCAGCAGCCCCCCGTCCCTAGCGGGAGCCAAAAACATTCAGTACTTC. Translating it yields CASSPPSLAGAKNIQYF. The whole variable domain, filled in from reference TRBV13 and TRBJ2-4, reads AAGVIQSPRHLIKEKRETATLKCYPIPRHDTVYWYQQGPGQDPQFLISFYEKMQSDKGSIPDRFSAQQFSDYHSELNMSSLELGDSALYFCASSPPSLAGAKNIQYFGAGTRLSVL.

This clonotype was observed a few times. The chain has TRBV5-1 and TRBJ2-2; D remains ambiguous. Per the germline V gene, CDR1 is SGHRS and CDR2 is YFSETQ. Deletions cut 2 bases from V and 4 bases from J, with 18 bases between. The CDR3 runs to 17 residues. The DNA of the CDR3 is TGCGCCAGCAGCTTTGTAGTATCGGGTTTCGGCACCGGGGAGCTGTTTTTT. Translating it yields CASSFVVSGFGTGELFF.

This clonotype was picked up a small number of times. The V gene is TRBV29-1, the J gene TRBJ2-3; 8 bases are a match to TRBD1. This CDR3 comprises 15 residues. Germline values: CDR1 SQVTM, CDR2 ANQGSEA. V gave up 8 bases and J gave up 2 bases; unmatched junction bases: 12. The CDR3 sequence is CSYGRTGRDTDTQYF. The CDR3 region has the DNA TGCAGCTACGGCAGGACAGGGCGGGACACAGATACGCAGTATTTT.

This clonotype was recorded at least ten times. This chain uses TRBV18 with TRBJ2-3, with TRBD2 as a possible D gene (6 bases). V was clipped by 3 bases and J by 2 bases, with 9 bases between them. This CDR3 spans 14 amino acids. Germline loops: CDR1 KGHSH, CDR2 LQKENI. CDR3 sequence: CASSPGLTTDTQYF. The CDR3 DNA is TGTGCCAGCTCACCGGGACTTACCACAGATACGCAGTATTTT.

This clonotype has only a few counts. The chain carries TRBV7-9 and TRBJ2-1, with unresolved D. CDR1 and CDR2 (germline): SEHNR, FQNEAQ (reference sequence). Trimming removed 6 bases at V and 6 bases at J, with 15 bases between. The CDR3 covers 14 residues. The CDR3: CASRETLRRNEQFF. The CDR3 coding sequence is TGTGCCAGCAGAGAGACTCTGAGACGCAATGAGCAGTTCTTC.

This clonotype was seen many times. The genes are TRBV18 and TRBJ1-6; 7 nucleotides match TRBD1. The CDR3 loop spans 15 amino acids. Germline lookup yields CDR1 KGHSH and CDR2 LQKENI. V lost 3 bases and J lost 7; bases outside the gene matches: 6. CDR3 loop: CASSPGQRGNSPLHF. The CDR3 DNA reads TGTGCCAGCTCACCGGGACAGAGGGGCAATTCACCCCTCCACTTT.

Concerning this clonotype itself: One base away lies a much larger clone, so this may be a sequencing read error. The final CDR3 position lacks the conserved phenylalanine or tryptophan, pointing to a likely read error. The chain has TRBV7-8 and TRBJ2-5, with a tentative D call TRBD2 (6 bases). Trimming removed 4 bases at V and 3 bases at J, with 15 bases between. The length of the CDR3 is 15 residues. CDR1 and CDR2 (germline): SGHVS, FQNEAQ. The CDR3 reads CASSSGPGVEETQYL. The DNA for the CDR3 is TGTGCCAGCAGCTCCGGACCGGGGGTGGAAGAGACCCAGTACCTC.

V is TRBV11-1 and J is TRBJ2-1; D tentatively reads TRBD1 or TRBD2 (5 bases each). The V and J ends lost 4 bases and 8 bases respectively, with 24 bases between them. Germline lookup yields CDR1 SGHAT and CDR2 FQDESV (reference sequence). This CDR3 has 17 residues. The CDR3 DNA is TGTGCCAGCAGCTCTCCTGGGGCTAGGGTAGGGAGTCATGAGCAGTTCTTC. It is translated as CASSSPGARVGSHEQFF.

A few counts support this clonotype. The chain's CDR3 is CASTNQPAGEQYF. The DNA for the CDR3 is TGTGCCAGCACCAATCAACCTGCCGGCGAGCAGTACTTC. The rearrangement uses TRBV27 and TRBJ2-7; D remains ambiguous. From germline, CDR1 is MNHEY and CDR2 SMNVEV (reference sequence). The V and J ends lost 7 bases and 6 bases respectively, with 16 bases between them. This CDR3 comprises 13 residues.

This clonotype showed up just a few times. V gene TRBV20-1 combines with J gene TRBJ1-4, with 8 positions matching TRBD1. This CDR3 has 13 residues. Trimming took 4 bases from V and 8 from J; bases not matched to a gene: 6. Germline lookup yields CDR1 DFQATT and CDR2 SNEGSKA (reference sequence). The CDR3 here is CSAKDRGGEKLFF. CDR3 coding DNA: TGCAGTGCTAAAGACAGGGGTGGCGAAAAACTGTTTTTT.

In its sample, this clonotype was seen a few times. The chain links TRBV5-1 to TRBJ2-3; D remains unclear. There are 14 residues in the CDR3. Germline-derived CDR1 and CDR2 are SGHRS and YFSETQ. The V end was cut by 3 bases, the J end by 1 base, with 9 bases between. Written as DNA, the CDR3 is TGCGCCAGCAGCTACCCGTGGGGCACAGATACGCAGTATTTT. Translation: CASSYPWGTDTQYF.

The V and J genes are TRBV19 and TRBJ2-1; D gene ambiguous. Germline CDR1 and CDR2: LNHDA and SQIVND (reference sequence). The V end lost 8 bases, the J end lost 6 bases, and 17 bases lay between the germline ends. This CDR3 is built from 14 residues. The CDR3 here is CASLDSGISNEQFF. DNA of the CDR3: TGTGCCAGTCTAGACTCCGGCATTTCCAATGAGCAGTTCTTC.

The chain recombines TRBV30 with TRBJ2-5; 14 bases fit TRBD2. The CDR3 is 16 amino acids. Trimming took 3 bases from V and 4 from J; bases not matched to a gene: 7. Germline CDR1 GTSNPN, CDR2 SVGIG (reference sequence). CDR3 residues: CAWSPGLAGAGETQYF. As DNA, the CDR3 is TGTGCCTGGAGCCCGGGACTAGCGGGGGCGGGAGAGACCCAGTACTTC.

The gene calls are TRBV20-1 and TRBJ2-5; 10 nucleotides match TRBD2. CDR3 size: 18 residues. Trimming cost V 0 bases and J 3 bases; bases outside gene matches: 13. CDR1 and CDR2 from the germline V gene are DFQATT and SNEGSKA (reference sequence). The CDR3 protein is CSARDGGLAGVWEETQYF. CDR3 nucleotides: TGCAGTGCTAGAGATGGGGGTCTAGCGGGAGTTTGGGAAGAGACCCAGTACTTC.

This sequence joins TRBV7-9 and TRBJ2-1; D remains unclear. V gave up 1 base and J gave up 0 bases, with 10 bases separating them. Per germline, CDR1 SEHNR and CDR2 FQNEAQ (reference sequence). The CDR3 loop spans 16 amino acids. CDR3 in amino acids: CASSLGPRSSYNEQFF. Here the CDR3 DNA reads TGTGCCAGCAGCTTAGGGCCCCGGAGCTCCTACAATGAGCAGTTCTTC. Full variable domain (rest looked up from reference TRBV7-9 and TRBJ2-1): DTGVSQNPRHKITKRGQNVTFRCDPISEHNRLYWYRQTLGQGPEFLTYFQNEAQLEKSRLLSDRFSAERPKGSFSTLEIQRTEQGDSAMYLCASSLGPRSSYNEQFFGPGTRLTVL.

This clonotype was observed many times. This chain connects TRBV7-8 to TRBJ2-3, with 7 bases lining up with TRBD1. The V gene's germline CDR1 is SGHVS and CDR2 FQNEAQ. Trimming removed 5 bases from V and 5 bases from J; junction bases left unmatched: 10. The CDR3 is 15 amino acids. CDR3 sequence (DNA): TGTGCCAGCAGCGGAGAGACAGGGTTTAAAGATACGCAGTATTTT. It yields the protein CASSGETGFKDTQYF.

CDR3 nucleotide sequence: TGTGCCAGCAGCTTTGGGACGGGAAAACTGTTTTTT. Translation: CASSFGTGKLFF. The V gene is TRBV7-2, the J gene TRBJ1-4, with a possible D match to TRBD1 (5 bases). This CDR3 has 12 residues. Germline CDR1 and CDR2: SGHTA and FQGNSA. The V and J ends lost 3 bases and 10 bases respectively, with 9 bases between them.